A selection of T cell receptor beta chains follows, all from one sample in a study of blood T cell repertoires in COVID-19. This table comes from immunoSEQ multiplex PCR, and its TCRdb copy is limited to in-frame clones, with some not included. The sample yields 100,000 to 150,000 clones, approximately 80% seen once. Sequencing input: peripheral blood. The receptors were gathered from a man aged 65 to 85 with acute or convalescent COVID-19. Each CDR3 is given with its conserved first and last residue. D genes are given only for firm matches. Clone size is given for some rows only: seen once, a few or many times, or a class if the clone is expanded.

v_call,clone_size,d_call,j_call,cdr3_aa,cdr3_nt
TRBV12-2,-,-,TRBJ1-5,CASRLSQGSRDQPQHF,TGTGCAAGTCGCCTATCACAGGGGAGTCGTGATCAGCCCCAGCATTTT
TRBV30,once,TRBD1,TRBJ2-7,CAWSVARVRTGSREQYF,TGTGCCTGGAGTGTCGCACGTGTCAGGACAGGGTCCCGCGAGCAGTACTTC
TRBV6-1,-,-,TRBJ1-2,CASSEVGRQGNGYTF,TGTGCCAGCAGTGAAGTCGGTCGGCAGGGGAACGGCTACACCTTC
TRBV2,few,TRBD2,TRBJ2-1,CASSRTSRINEQFF,TGTGCCAGCAGTCGGACTAGCCGAATTAATGAGCAGTTCTTC
TRBV21-1,-,-,TRBJ1-2,CASSTPSVFRDRSLYGYTF,TGTGCCAGCAGCACCCCCTCCGTATTTCGGGACAGGTCCCTATATGGCTACACCTTC
TRBV12-5,-,-,TRBJ2-1,CASGLLGLDEQFF,TGTGCTAGTGGTTTGCTAGGATTGGATGAGCAGTTCTTC
TRBV5-1,-,-,TRBJ1-1,CASTSETTEAFF,TGCGCCAGCACCTCAGAAACCACTGAAGCTTTCTTT
TRBV25-1,-,-,TRBJ2-4,CAKTWGRRGGPENIQYF,TGTGCCAAAACGTGGGGGCGGAGGGGGGGCCCGGAAAACATTCAGTACTTC
TRBV2,once,TRBD1,TRBJ1-6,CASLPGQGGSPLHF,TGTGCCAGTCTGCCGGGACAGGGAGGCTCACCCCTCCACTTT
TRBV11-2,once,TRBD1,TRBJ2-1,CASSFDRGSGEQFF,TGTGCCAGCAGCTTCGACAGGGGAAGCGGTGAGCAGTTCTTC
TRBV30,-,-,TRBJ1-6,CAWRPQINSPLHF,TGTGCCTGGAGACCCCAGATTAATTCACCCCTCCACTTT
TRBV2,-,TRBD1,TRBJ1-6,CASNPGGISPLHF,TGTGCCAGCAATCCAGGGGGGATTTCACCCCTCCACTTT
TRBV25-1,-,TRBD1,TRBJ2-7,CATEGTGAYEQYF,TGTGCCACCGAAGGGACAGGGGCCTACGAGCAGTACTTC
TRBV5-1,-,TRBD1,TRBJ1-2,CASSLARGPGYTF,TGCGCCAGCAGCTTGGCAAGGGGGCCTGGCTACACCTTC
TRBV5-4,-,-,TRBJ1-2,CASSRPTGPVYGYTF,TGTGCCAGCAGCCGGCCGACAGGCCCCGTCTATGGCTACACCTTC
TRBV27,-,-,TRBJ1-4,CASRGAGALTNEKLFF,TGTGCCAGCAGGGGGGCCGGGGCTTTAACTAATGAAAAACTGTTTTTT
TRBV30,-,-,TRBJ1-2,CAWKGRESNPNYGYTF,TGTGCCTGGAAAGGGAGGGAATCGAATCCTAACTATGGCTACACCTTC
TRBV5-1,-,-,TRBJ2-5,CASSLGQDQETQYF,TGCGCCAGCAGCTTGGGTCAGGATCAAGAGACCCAGTACTTC
TRBV7-8,-,-,TRBJ1-6,CASSLVTGSYNSPLHF,TGTGCCAGCAGCTTAGTCACAGGGTCCTATAATTCACCCCTCCACTTT
TRBV7-9,-,TRBD1,TRBJ2-1,CASITGQGAFSSYNEQFF,TGTGCCAGCATAACCGGACAGGGGGCCTTCAGCTCCTACAATGAGCAGTTCTTC
TRBV19,many,-,TRBJ2-3,CASGRTGSTDTQYF,TGTGCCAGTGGACGGACGGGGTCGACAGATACGCAGTATTTT
TRBV5-1,-,-,TRBJ2-5,CASSLGQGGRETQYF,TGCGCCAGCAGCTTGGGACAGGGAGGTAGGGAGACCCAGTACTTC
TRBV2,-,TRBD1,TRBJ1-2,CASTDLGQGNGYTF,TGTGCCAGCACCGACCTGGGACAGGGAAATGGCTACACCTTC
TRBV5-8,few,-,TRBJ1-2,CASSLAVNYGYTF,TGTGCCAGCAGCTTGGCGGTTAACTATGGCTACACCTTC
TRBV9,-,-,TRBJ2-7,CASSVASTESYEQYF,TGTGCCAGCAGCGTAGCTAGTACGGAATCCTACGAGCAGTACTTC
TRBV7-6,-,-,TRBJ2-1,CASSPYQVGARFF,TGTGCCAGCAGCCCATATCAGGTGGGGGCCCGGTTCTTC
TRBV27,few,-,TRBJ1-1,CASIYRTDLNTEAFF,TGTGCCAGCATCTACAGGACAGACCTGAACACTGAAGCTTTCTTT
TRBV5-1,many,-,TRBJ1-5,CASSLAGSQPQHF,TGCGCCAGCAGCTTGGCGGGAAGTCAGCCCCAGCATTTT
TRBV2,-,-,TRBJ1-1,CAISQGPRTEAFF,TGTGCCATCTCACAGGGCCCCCGGACTGAAGCTTTCTTT
TRBV15,-,TRBD2,TRBJ2-1,CATSRDRGSGAGEQFF,TGTGCCACCAGCAGAGATCGGGGTAGCGGGGCGGGTGAGCAGTTCTTC
TRBV25-1,-,-,TRBJ2-7,CASSEGQAYEQYF,TGTGCCAGCAGTGAAGGGCAGGCCTACGAGCAGTACTTC
TRBV6-5,-,-,TRBJ2-3,CASSYDYSTDTQYF,TGTGCCAGCAGTTATGACTATTCCACAGATACGCAGTATTTT
TRBV10-2,-,-,TRBJ1-1,CASSRDFGTEAFF,TGCGCCAGCTCGAGGGACTTCGGCACTGAAGCTTTCTTT
TRBV18,-,TRBD1,TRBJ1-1,CASSRGQGRSFF,TGTGCCAGCTCACGCGGACAGGGTCGATCTTTCTTT
TRBV4-2,-,-,TRBJ2-3,CASSQGMSGGTDTQYF,TGTGCCAGCAGCCAAGGAATGTCGGGGGGCACAGATACGCAGTATTTT
TRBV5-1,once,TRBD2,TRBJ2-5,CASSYLAGGQETQYF,TGCGCCAGCAGTTACCTAGCGGGGGGCCAAGAGACCCAGTACTTC
TRBV6-5,-,TRBD1,TRBJ1-5,CASRRGQFSNQPQHF,TGTGCCAGCAGGCGGGGACAGTTCAGCAATCAGCCCCAGCATTTT
TRBV19,-,-,TRBJ2-5,CASSIAGQFQETQYF,TGTGCCAGTAGTATAGCTGGACAGTTTCAAGAGACCCAGTACTTC
TRBV27,-,-,TRBJ1-3,CASSLYRDSGNTIYF,TGTGCCAGCAGTTTATATCGGGACTCTGGAAACACCATATATTTT